This T cell receptor (beta chain) comes out of a study of blood T cell repertoires in COVID-19 (dated by TCRdb to 2018 to 2021). About the full investigation: The collaborator samples originated in the United States, Italy and Spain and spanned the acute and convalescent phases of COVID-19. The material from the prospective study consisted of cDNA or gDNA derived from T cells, B-cell-depleted T cells, or PBMCs. Samples were obtained from the ongoing ImmuneRACE study (first 160 participants) and from 1,254 subjects provided by 6 global collaborators. HLA class I and class II types, where available, came from metadata supplied by the sample provider rather than from assay-based typing. The repertoires were released in a freely available public database intended as a resource for research on the immune response to SARS-CoV-2. The sample metadata nearly always contained a de-identified subject ID, COVID-19 status, age in years and sex. Deeply sampled blood TCRbeta repertoires from subjects exposed to, actively infected with, or recovered from COVID-19 were included in the dataset.

This clone appeared a few times. Its antigen has not been determined. The sample holds no much larger clone one base away, and base qualities are not on file. The collaborating institutions used their own protocols to collect whole blood in K2EDTA tubes. For TCRbeta analysis, collaborators shipped samples in one of three forms: frozen whole blood, isolated PBMCs, or DNA extracted from either of those sample types. Study-wide conclusions, independent of this receptor: How much clinical and demographic metadata was included differed by source and by participant, and the metadata was provided uncurated.

Per the germline V gene (reference sequence), GTSNPN is the CDR1 and SVGIG is the CDR2. At the junction V is shortened by 0 bases and J by 4 bases, with 13 bases in between. The CDR3, cysteine through phenylalanine, is 15 amino acids long. CDR3 DNA only is kept here, 45 bases in frame from base 1. The immunoSEQ Assay, a bias-controlled multiplex PCR, was used to amplify TCRbeta CDR3 regions from genomic DNA. Turning to the authors' computational methods: The number of nucleated cells in each sample was estimated from the amplification of reference gene primers within the assay. Sequence reads were collapsed and filtered to measure the absolute abundance of every unique TCRbeta CDR3 rearrangement. For each sample, productive Simpson clonality was calculated as the square root of Simpson's diversity index over productive rearrangements. The table was pulled from immuneACCESS by TCRdb, which kept in-frame rearrangements only. Such tables lose some clones; where checked, under half of the loss comes from unresolved V genes, and the rest has no known cause. For V, J and clone size, that table is used; D and trimming come from the DNA. The sample yields around 160,000 clones; under 90% were counted once. Around 20% of the sample lies in the top ten.

Material: peripheral blood. This TCR was sampled from a woman aged 80 or over with acute or convalescent COVID-19. The chain is made from TRBV30 and TRBJ1-3; tentative D gene TRBD1, with 5 bases matching. DNA sequence: TGTGCCTGGAGTGTAAAGTTGGGGCTAGGAAACACCATATATTTT. This yields the protein CAWSVKLGLGNTIYF. The full variable domain, with segments outside the CDR3 supplied by the reference TRBV30 and TRBJ1-3 proteins, appears as SQTIHQWPATLVQPVGSPLSLECTVEGTSNPNLYWYRQAAGRGLQLLFYSVGIGQISSEVPQNLSASRPQDRQFILSSKKLLLSDSGFYLCAWSVKLGLGNTIYFGEGSWLTVV.